This T cell receptor (beta chain) was found in a study of shared clonotypes between healthy human individuals. Some clones are missing from TCRdb's copy, which holds only in-frame ones; the method was immunoSEQ multiplex PCR. Counted here are about 2 million clones, 85% to 95% occurring once; the ten biggest clones make up around 0.13%. Notes on this clone: The DNA is omitted, as the CDR3 cannot be located on it reliably, and the CDR3 follows TCRdb's listing.

This receptor was obtained from a man between 18 and 29 years old in good health. The sequencing sample was made of naive CD4+ T cells sorted from blood. Subset here: CD45RA+ positively selected.

CDR3 protein: CASSFGSGSGGRFF. This chain connects TRBV7-2 to TRBJ2-1; the table's D call, TRBD2, was not checked against the DNA. CDR1 and CDR2 (germline): SGHTA, FQGNSA. The CDR3 length is 14 residues, termini included.